The 20 T cell receptor beta chains given below trace back to one sample, sequenced in a study of blood T cell repertoires in COVID-19. The method was immunoSEQ multiplex PCR; TCRdb's version includes in-frame clones alone and lacks a portion of them. The sample contains over 150,000 clones, 75% to 80% of which appear only once. Sequencing was performed on peripheral blood. Receptors were obtained from an elderly man with acute or convalescent COVID-19.

The chain is built from TRBV28 and TRBJ1-2, with 8 bases identical to TRBD1. The germline V gene has CDR1 MDHEN and CDR2 SYDVKM. J lost 7 bases, V lost 2 bases, and 6 bases had no gene match. The CDR3 totals 14 residues. CDR3 bases: TGTGCCAGCAGTTTAGGGGGACAGGCAGGTGGCTACACCTTC. Protein: CASSLGGQAGGYTF.

The gene calls are TRBV6-1 and TRBJ1-4, with D perhaps TRBD1 (6 bases). This CDR3 is 19 amino acids long. The germline gives CDR1 MNHNS, CDR2 SASEGT. V lost 2 bases, J lost 0 bases, and 19 bases lay in between. The CDR3 protein is CASSEYMPGTPATNEKLFF. CDR3 nucleotide sequence: TGTGCCAGCAGTGAATATATGCCCGGGACACCTGCAACTAATGAAAAACTGTTTTTT.

This clone was detected a few times. The rearrangement links TRBV9 to TRBJ2-7, with 7 bases identical to TRBD2. V dropped 0 bases and J dropped 2; count of bases not matched to a gene: 2. Germline assignment: CDR1 SGDLS and CDR2 YYNGEE. This CDR3 has 14 amino acids. In DNA, the CDR3 is TGTGCCAGCAGCGTAGCGGGGGGTCCCTACGAGCAGTACTTC. Amino acid sequence: CASSVAGGPYEQYF.

The chain joins TRBV5-8 to TRBJ2-1, with TRBD1 identical over 7 bases. This CDR3 contains 16 residues. The V segment lost 4 bases and the J segment 6 bases; nucleotides outside the gene matches: 13. Per the germline V gene, CDR1 is SGHTS and CDR2 is YDEGEE. CDR3 region: CASSTGGWTGGNEQFF. In DNA, the CDR3 is TGTGCCAGCAGCACCGGAGGCTGGACAGGCGGCAATGAGCAGTTCTTC.

This clone showed up just a few times. The V call is TRBV6-4, the J call TRBJ1-5; D might be TRBD1 (6 bases). V was clipped by 3 bases and J by 4 bases, with 13 bases between them. This CDR3 has 15 residues. CDR1 and CDR2 from the germline V gene are MRHNA and SNTAGT. The CDR3 coding sequence is TGTGCCAGCAGTGAAACTTCAGGGGCAAATCAGCCCCAGCATTTT. Translated, it gives CASSETSGANQPQHF.

The rearrangement joins TRBV6-5 to TRBJ2-5; 13 nucleotides align to TRBD2. The J segment lost 4 bases and the V segment lost 6 bases, leaving 5 bases of the junction unmatched. There are 15 residues in the CDR3. CDR1 MNHEY and CDR2 SVGAGI come from the germline V gene. CDR3 bases: TGTGCCAGCAGAAGACTAGCGGGGGGAGGAGAGACCCAGTACTTC. This translates into CASRRLAGGGETQYF.

The chain has TRBV9 and TRBJ1-4; the D gene is possibly TRBD1 (5 bases). Trimming cost V 1 base and J 3 bases, with 7 bases left between them. The CDR3 totals 14 residues. Germline-derived CDR1 and CDR2 are SGDLS and YYNGEE. The CDR3 sequence: CASSVQGPNEKLFF. In DNA form, the CDR3 reads TGTGCCAGCAGCGTACAGGGCCCTAATGAAAAACTGTTTTTT.

V usage is TRBV28 and J usage is TRBJ1-2; 8 bases fit TRBD1. Germline assignment: CDR1 MDHEN and CDR2 SYDVKM. The CDR3 loop spans 15 amino acids. J gave up 6 bases and V 6 bases, and 12 bases lay outside the gene matches. CDR3 coding DNA: TGTGCCAGCAGGCCCCGCGGACAGGGTGACGATGGCTACACCTTC. Its translation is CASRPRGQGDDGYTF.

The chain has TRBV6-2 or TRBV6-3 and TRBJ2-3; TRBD2 matches at 8 bases. Germline V gene lookup returns CDR1 MNHEY and CDR2 SVGEGT. Germline trimming cut 5 bases from V and 6 bases from J; bases unmatched to any gene: 16. The CDR3 is 17 residues long. The CDR3 bases are TGTGCCAGCAGTAACCCACGGAGAGCGGGGGATGAGGATACGCAGTATTTT. Translated: CASSNPRRAGDEDTQYF.

This chain connects TRBV2 to TRBJ2-3, with 10 bases lining up with TRBD2. The CDR3 has 18 amino acids. The ends lost 4 bases at V and 1 base at J; junction bases unmatched: 11. Germline CDR1 and CDR2: SNHLY and FYNNEI. The CDR3 coding sequence is TGTGCCAGCAGTGCTCTCATCGGTGGGACTAGCGGCACAGATACGCAGTATTTT. This gives the protein CASSALIGGTSGTDTQYF.

The V call is TRBV5-6, the J call TRBJ1-1; 9 bases match TRBD1. V gave up 4 bases and J gave up 1 base; unmatched junction bases: 8. CDR3 size: 16 residues. The V gene's germline CDR1 is SGHDT and CDR2 YYEEEE. CDR3 nucleotides: TGTGCCAGCAGCGGGACAGGGAGAAGTGCGAACACTGAAGCTTTCTTT. Its translation: CASSGTGRSANTEAFF. The full variable domain, in which reference TRBV5-6 and TRBJ1-1 provide the parts outside the CDR3, is DAGVTQSPTHLIKTRGQQVTLRCSPKSGHDTVSWYQQALGQGPQFIFQYYEEEERQRGNFPDRFSGHQFPNYSSELNVNALLLGDSALYLCASSGTGRSANTEAFFGQGTRLTVV.

This chain joins TRBV9 and TRBJ2-7, with D perhaps TRBD2 (5 bases). The CDR3 sequence is 13 residues long. Per germline, CDR1 SGDLS and CDR2 YYNGEE. The V end was cut by 2 bases, the J end by 0 bases, with 6 bases between. The CDR3 loop reads CASSVGSSYEQYF. CDR3 nucleotide sequence: TGTGCCAGCAGCGTGGGGAGCTCCTACGAGCAGTACTTC.

This clone was observed a handful of times. This chain links TRBV6-6 with TRBJ1-5; D unclear. This CDR3 has 14 amino acids. V gave up 7 bases and J gave up 2 bases, with 12 bases separating them. The germline V gene encodes CDR1 MNHNY and CDR2 SVGAGI (reference sequence). As DNA, the CDR3 is TGTGCCAGCACCTTAGACGGGGGCAATCAGCCCCAGCATTTT. It translates to CASTLDGGNQPQHF.

The chain combines TRBV11-3 with TRBJ2-3; 8 bases fit TRBD2. V gave up 4 bases and J gave up 2 bases; unmatched junction bases: 11. Germline values: CDR1 SGHNT, CDR2 YENEEA. The CDR3 has 17 residues. CDR3 sequence: CASSSSMGGGYTDTQYF. Here the CDR3 DNA reads TGTGCCAGCAGCTCGAGTATGGGCGGGGGGTACACAGATACGCAGTATTTT.

The chain employs TRBV5-4 and TRBJ2-3; 16 bases map to TRBD2. V trimming: 3 bases; J trimming: 2 bases; junction bases outside the gene matches: 9. The CDR3 has 19 amino acids. Germline V CDR1 and CDR2: SGHNT, YYREEE (reference sequence). This chain's CDR3 is CASSSGLAGGPSITDTQYF. The CDR3 nucleotides are TGTGCCAGCAGCTCGGGACTAGCGGGGGGGCCATCTATCACAGATACGCAGTATTTT.

The V call is TRBV5-4, the J call TRBJ2-7, with TRBD1 matching over 9 bases. V dropped 1 base and J dropped 5; count of bases not matched to a gene: 4. The CDR3 covers 14 residues. Germline CDR1 is SGHNT and CDR2 is YYREEE (reference sequence). The CDR3 loop reads CASSLNRGRDEQYF. The DNA for the CDR3 is TGTGCCAGCAGCTTGAACAGGGGGCGGGACGAGCAGTACTTC.

The CDR3 DNA is TGTGCCAGCAGCCAACAGGGAGGAGCTTTCTTT. Translating gives CASSQQGGAFF. This sequence joins TRBV3-1 (or the pseudogene TRBV3-2) and TRBJ1-1, with D maybe TRBD1 (5 bases). Germline CDR1 LGHDT, CDR2 YNNKEL (reference sequence). This CDR3 has 11 amino acids. V was trimmed by 2 bases and J by 10 bases, leaving 8 bases between them.

The V gene is TRBV3-1 (or the pseudogene TRBV3-2), the J gene TRBJ1-4, with a weak D call TRBD1 (5 bases). In germline, CDR1 is LGHDT, CDR2 YNNKEL (reference sequence). CDR3 length equals 14 residues. The germline V and J ends were trimmed by 0 bases and 8 bases, with 10 bases remaining between them. The CDR3 DNA follows: TGTGCCAGCAGCCAAGACCATGGGGGGGAAAAACTGTTTTTT. Protein sequence: CASSQDHGGEKLFF.

The CDR3 nucleotides read TGTGCCACCAGTAGTTCAGGGGCGCATTATGGCTACACCTTC. Translation gives CATSSSGAHYGYTF. This chain uses TRBV3-1 (or the pseudogene TRBV3-2) with TRBJ1-2; the D gene is possibly TRBD1 (6 bases). Trimming removed 10 bases from V and 5 bases from J, with 20 bases in between. The CDR3 consists of 14 residues. The germline V gene has CDR1 LGHDT and CDR2 YNNKEL (reference sequence).

The genes are TRBV4-1 and TRBJ1-2; 9 bases map to TRBD1. The germline CDR1 and CDR2 sequences are MGHRA and YSYEKL. CDR3 length: 14 residues. Losses at the gene ends were 4 bases for V and 10 bases for J; bases not matched to a gene: 10. The CDR3 region is CASSRTGEEPHYTF. CDR3 DNA: TGCGCCAGCAGCCGGACAGGGGAAGAGCCTCACTACACCTTC.